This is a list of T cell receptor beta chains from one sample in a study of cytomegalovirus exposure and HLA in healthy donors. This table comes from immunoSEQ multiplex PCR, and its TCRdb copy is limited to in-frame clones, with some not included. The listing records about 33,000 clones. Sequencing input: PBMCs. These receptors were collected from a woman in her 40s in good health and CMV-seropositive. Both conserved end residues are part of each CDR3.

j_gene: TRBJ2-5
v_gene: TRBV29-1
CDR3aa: CSVEGGQRGETQYF

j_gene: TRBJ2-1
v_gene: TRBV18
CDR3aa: CASSPRLRGLVSNEQFF

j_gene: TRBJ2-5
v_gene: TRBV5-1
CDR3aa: CASSLVPSRARQETQYF

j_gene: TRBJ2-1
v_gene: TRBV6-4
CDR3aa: CASSEGGPDNAVQFF

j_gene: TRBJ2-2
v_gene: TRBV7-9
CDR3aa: CASSSTSVNTGELFF

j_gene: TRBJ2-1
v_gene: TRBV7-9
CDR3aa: CASSSVGGRVNEQFF

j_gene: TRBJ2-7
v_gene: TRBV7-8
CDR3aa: CASSLQPSSYEQYF

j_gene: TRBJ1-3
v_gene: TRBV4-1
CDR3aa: CASSSGGNGNTIYF

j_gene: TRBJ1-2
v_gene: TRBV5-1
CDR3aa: CASSLAGDLNYGYTF

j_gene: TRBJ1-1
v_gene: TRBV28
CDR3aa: CASSYRRGGTEAFF

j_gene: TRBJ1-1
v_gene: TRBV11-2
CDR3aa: CASSLVWGQGTEAFF